The TCR beta chain under discussion was sequenced for a study of metastatic and nonmetastatic thyroid tumors (dated by TCRdb to the early 2020s). Notes on the research overall: Repertoires were compared across peripheral blood and tumor or nodule tissue samples from malignant and benign thyroid patients.

Beyond this particular receptor, the publication reports: TCR beta diversity was reported as significantly higher in malignant tumors than in benign nodules, in both blood and tumor samples.

Trimming costs V 6 bases and J 7 bases, and their ends lie 12 bases apart. From the cysteine up to the phenylalanine, the CDR3 has a length of 12 residues. Here the CDR3 DNA is all that survives: 36 bases in frame from base 1. According to the germline V gene, CDR1 reads SNHLY and CDR2 reads FYNNEI. At least ten counts were recorded for this clone. No cognate antigen has been identified for it. The record has no base qualities; no much larger clone is one base away. Library method: PCR. TCRdb names Illumina HiSeq 4000 as the instrument used. High-throughput sequencing was used to profile the TCR beta-chain CDR3 region of each patient. On the study's bioinformatics: A classifier to discriminate distant-metastatic papillary thyroid cancer patients was built from CDR3 differences across clinicopathological groups. The Shannon index was used to measure repertoire diversity, and the Morisita-Horn index was used to measure how similar tumor and blood repertoires were. The public reads were run again by TCRdb, first through fastp at Q25 and then through MiXCR, and only productive beta chains were kept. TCRdb assigned the V and J calls; the authors' analysis was not used. The sample has about 15,000 clones on record, 30% to 35% of them singletons. Roughly 25% of the sample rests with the top ten.

No treatment had been received by any patient before thyroid surgery. Patient clinical samples collected from the early 2010s to the late 2010s were retrospectively analysed using T-cell receptor beta sequencing. Sequencing input: tumor tissue. The chain is assembled from TRBV2 and TRBJ2-5; TRBD2 is possibly the D segment (5 matching bases). The clonotype originates from a female donor with papillary thyroid cancer or a benign thyroid nodule (not recorded which). Some clones in this sample may be carry-over from other donors' samples. The CDR3 region has the sequence CASRRALGTQYF. The nucleotide sequence reads TGTGCCAGCAGGAGGGCCTTAGGGACCCAGTACTTC.